This entry lists 3 T cell receptor beta chains sequenced from one sample in a study of response to subunit inactivated influenza vaccine. One entry per CDR3 protein results from TCRdb running MiXCR on the RT-PCR reads. The table has 530,000 or so distinct CDR3 sequences, 12% seen once. Sequenced here: PBMCs from blood, sampled on the day of vaccination. These receptors were taken from a man aged 50-59 years who received an inactivated influenza vaccine.

This clonotype has a handful of counts. The rearrangement links TRBV27 to TRBJ2-2; the D is unclear. V dropped 5 bases and J dropped 0 bases, with 10 bases sitting between them. The length of the CDR3 is 15 residues. Per germline, CDR1 MNHEY and CDR2 SMNVEV (reference sequence). The CDR3 region has the DNA TGTGCCAGCAGTCCTTTGACCGCGAACACCGGGGAGCTGTTTTTT. Translated: CASSPLTANTGELFF.

The chain's CDR3 is CASINGLNEQYF. The CDR3 DNA reads TGTGCCAGCATCAATGGCCTCAACGAGCAGTACTTC. The chain couples TRBV7-9 to TRBJ2-7; the D is unclear. The germline CDR1 and CDR2 sequences are SEHNR and FQNEAQ (reference sequence). There are 12 residues in the CDR3. Trimming took 7 bases from V and 5 from J, leaving 12 bases between them.

This clonotype was seen a handful of times. This chain connects TRBV24-1 to TRBJ2-7; 13 bases are shared with TRBD2. V dropped 4 bases and J dropped 5; count of bases not matched to a gene: 7. Germline V CDR1 and CDR2: KGHDR, SFDVKD. There are 16 residues in the CDR3. The chain's CDR3 is CATSDRTSGSSHEQYF. CDR3 nucleotides: TGTGCCACCAGTGACCGGACTAGCGGGAGTTCCCACGAGCAGTACTTC.